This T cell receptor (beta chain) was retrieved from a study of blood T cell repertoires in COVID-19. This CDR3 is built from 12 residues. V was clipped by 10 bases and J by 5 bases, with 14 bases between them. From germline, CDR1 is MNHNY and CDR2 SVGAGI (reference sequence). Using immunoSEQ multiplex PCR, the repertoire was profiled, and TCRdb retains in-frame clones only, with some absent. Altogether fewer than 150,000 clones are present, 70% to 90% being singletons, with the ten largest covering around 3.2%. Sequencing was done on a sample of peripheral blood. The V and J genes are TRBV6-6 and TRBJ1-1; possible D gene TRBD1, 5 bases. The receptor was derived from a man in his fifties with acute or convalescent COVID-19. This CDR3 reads CATGARRTEAFF. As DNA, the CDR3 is TGTGCCACTGGGGCTCGACGGACTGAAGCTTTCTTT.